This T cell receptor (beta chain) was observed in a study of blood T cell repertoires in COVID-19. V dropped 4 bases and J dropped 3 bases, with 10 bases sitting between them. There are 13 residues in the CDR3. The V gene's germline CDR1 is SGHVS and CDR2 FNYEAQ. Only in-frame clones appear in the TCRdb table, and some are missing; sequencing was by immunoSEQ multiplex PCR. The sample holds about 280,000 clones; roughly 90% are singletons and the top ten take 1%. The sample taken for sequencing was PBMCs or T cells enriched from blood (not recorded which). This TCR derives from a woman in her 30s who had recovered from COVID-19. The chain has TRBV7-6 and TRBJ2-7; a possible D gene is TRBD1 (6 bases). In nucleotides, the CDR3 is TGTGCCAGCAGCTCACAGGGTTACTACGAGCAGTACTTC. Translating it yields CASSSQGYYEQYF.